One sample yielded the 16 T cell receptor beta chains listed below, sequenced in a study of CXCR3-negative and CXCR3-positive naive CD8 T cells (dated by TCRdb to between 2018 and 2021). Beyond this particular receptor, the publication reports: Compared with CXCR3-negative naive cells, CXCR3-positive naive cells had TRB CDR3s with higher hydrophobicity (lower Kidera factor 4), lower energy, and higher strength and volume indices.

What these receptors recognize is not known. Sequencing relied on a NextSeq 550. The Human TCR Profiling Kit (MiLaboratory) was used to make UMI-labeled 5' RACE TRB cDNA libraries. Following TCRdb reprocessing, every CDR3 protein sequence forms one entry, and DNA is not provided. The table for this sample shows approximately 5,300 distinct CDR3 sequences. The top ten clonotypes cover 2.2% of the sample. The specimen sequenced was naive CXCR3+ CD8+ T cells from blood. In light of the paper, this sample's cell subset or site label describes: CD45RO-CCR7+CD27+CD95- naive CD8+ T cells expressing CXCR3 (TNR3+). Source of these receptors: a human donor in good health. Some clones in this sample may be carry-over from other donors' samples.

The chain carries TRBV2 and TRBJ1-2; checking the TCRdb D call of TRBD1 is not possible without DNA. This CDR3 has 13 amino acids. From germline, CDR1 is SNHLY and CDR2 FYNNEI. CDR3 region: CATDRGRGYGYTF. The full variable domain, rest sourced from reference TRBV2 and TRBJ1-2, is EPEVTQTPSHQVTQMGQEVILRCVPISNHLYFYWYRQILGQKVEFLVSFYNNEISEKSEIFDDQFSVERPDGSNFTLKIRSTKLEDSAMYFCATDRGRGYGYTFGSGTRLTVV.

The chain carries TRBV12-3 or TRBV12-4 and TRBJ2-5; TCRdb lists TRBD2, though no DNA is available to test this call. The CDR3 is 15 residues long. CDR3 amino acids: CASRDGSVLRETQYF.

Here the CDR3 reads CASSDVTGNEQFF. The chain links TRBV5-5 to TRBJ2-1; absent DNA, TCRdb's TRBD1 call cannot be checked. The germline gives CDR1 SGHKS, CDR2 YYEKEE (reference sequence). The CDR3 covers 13 residues. The full variable domain, with the rest looked up from reference TRBV5-5 and TRBJ2-1, is DAGVTQSPTHLIKTRGQQVTLRCSPISGHKSVSWYQQVLGQGPQFIFQYYEKEERGRGNFPDRFSARQFPNYSSELNVNALLLGDSALYLCASSDVTGNEQFFGPGTRLTVL.

This clonotype is classed as medium-sized (0.01 to 0.1%) by frequency. The gene calls are TRBV4-3 and TRBJ2-1. Germline V gene sequence: CDR1 LGHNA, CDR2 YSLEER. The CDR3 has 12 residues. The CDR3 spells CASSQASGRQFF.

The chain recombines TRBV7-9 with TRBJ1-1; lacking DNA, the TRBD1 call made by TCRdb goes unchecked. Germline-derived CDR1 and CDR2 are SEHNR and FQNEAQ (reference sequence). CDR3 length: 13 residues. The CDR3 region is CASSGETGTEAFF.

Frequency places this clonotype as medium-sized. The chain combines TRBV29-1 with TRBJ2-3; lacking DNA, the TRBD1 call made by TCRdb goes unchecked. The germline V gene has CDR1 SQVTM and CDR2 ANQGSEA. This CDR3 region has 13 residues. CDR3 protein: CSAREVGTDTQYF.

The J gene is TRBJ1-2, the V gene TRBV4-2; there is no DNA to check the TCRdb D call of TRBD1. The CDR3 totals 15 residues. Germline V gene sequence: CDR1 LGHNA, CDR2 YNFKEQ. The CDR3 here is CASSQEDRINYGYTF.

This clonotype shows up as medium-sized by frequency. The chain has TRBV28 and TRBJ2-7; TCRdb indicates TRBD2, and absent DNA this call remains unverified. The CDR3 loop spans 14 amino acids. Germline V gives CDR1 MDHEN, CDR2 SYDVKM. This chain's CDR3 is CASRTGGEAYEQYF.

The chain couples TRBV7-2 to TRBJ2-7; checking the TCRdb D call of TRBD1 is not possible without DNA. This CDR3 has 12 residues. CDR1 and CDR2 from the germline V gene are SGHTA and FQGNSA. This chain's CDR3 is CASSSTGHEQYF.

The chain carries TRBV4-2 and TRBJ2-7; the TRBD1 assignment by TCRdb is unverifiable without DNA. From germline, CDR1 is LGHNA and CDR2 YNFKEQ. This CDR3 contains 15 residues. The CDR3 spells CASSQDQGGAYEQYF.

By frequency, this clonotype is medium-sized. V gene TRBV5-6 combines with J gene TRBJ2-1. Germline V lookup: CDR1 SGHDT, CDR2 YYEEEE. The CDR3 totals 15 residues. The CDR3: CASSLASLAYNEQFF. Full variable domain (outside the CDR3, taken from reference TRBV5-6 and TRBJ2-1): DAGVTQSPTHLIKTRGQQVTLRCSPKSGHDTVSWYQQALGQGPQFIFQYYEEEERQRGNFPDRFSGHQFPNYSSELNVNALLLGDSALYLCASSLASLAYNEQFFGPGTRLTVL.

This clonotype ranks as medium-sized in terms of frequency. The chain is built from TRBV10-3 and TRBJ2-3; TCRdb lists TRBD2, though no DNA is available to test this call. CDR1 is ENHRY and CDR2 is SYGVKD in the germline V gene. The length of the CDR3 is 11 residues. The chain's CDR3 is CAISGGGSDLF.

The rearrangement uses TRBV12-3 or TRBV12-4 and TRBJ2-7; checking the TCRdb D call of TRBD1 is not possible without DNA. There are 15 residues in the CDR3. CDR3 in amino acids: CASSVQGLNHYEQYF.

The chain employs TRBV29-1 and TRBJ2-1; the TCRdb call, TRBD1, lacks DNA for checking. The CDR3 runs 13 residues. Germline assignment: CDR1 SQVTM and CDR2 ANQGSEA. The CDR3 loop is CSVHNRDDNEQFF.

This chain joins TRBV4-1 and TRBJ2-1; TCRdb's D gene call, TRBD1, goes unchecked for lack of DNA. The CDR3 runs to 16 residues. In germline, CDR1 is MGHRA, CDR2 YSYEKL. CDR3 protein: CASSLHGQGARNEQFF.

J is TRBJ1-2 and V is TRBV7-9; without DNA, the TCRdb call of TRBD1 cannot be checked. CDR1 and CDR2 (germline): SEHNR, FQNEAQ (reference sequence). This CDR3 is 16 amino acids long. CDR3 sequence: CASSPGTGTGLYGYTF.